This TCR beta chain was recovered during a study of metastatic and nonmetastatic thyroid tumors. Study-level information: From malignant and benign thyroid patients, repertoires in blood and in tumor or nodule tissue were compared.

In this sample, this clone turned up many times. This CDR3 is built from 14 residues. Trimming cost V 1 base and J 4 bases, with 11 bases left between them. Germline V CDR1 and CDR2: SGHRS, YFSETQ. In the original analysis: Between-group CDR3 differences, defined by clinicopathological status, yielded a distant-metastasis classifier for papillary thyroid cancer. TCRdb called clones again from the PCR reads with MiXCR. The V and J calls were determined by TCRdb, not by the authors. Of approximately 25,000 clones listed, around an eighth were seen once; the top ten hold around an eighth. None of the patients had undergone any treatment ahead of thyroid surgery.

The V and J genes are TRBV5-1 and TRBJ1-1, with a tentative D call TRBD1 (6 bases). This receptor was taken from a female donor with papillary thyroid cancer or a benign thyroid nodule (not recorded which). Some clones in this sample may be carry-over from other donors' samples. Sequencing was performed on blood. In DNA form, the CDR3 reads TGCGCCAGCAGCTTGCGGTCGGACAGCACTGAAGCTTTCTTT. Translated: CASSLRSDSTEAFF.